The next 16 T cell receptor beta chains were all read from a single sample in a study of identical twins. MiXCR, run by TCRdb on the 5' RACE reads, gives a single entry per CDR3 protein. The repertoire includes more than 200,000 distinct CDR3 sequences, roughly a tenth of them detected once, and 5% to 5.5% sits in the top ten. Sequenced: memory (CD45RO+) T cells sorted from blood. Receptors were obtained from a woman aged 18-29 years in good health.

Only a few counts were recorded for this clonotype. The chain combines TRBV10-2 with TRBJ2-5, with D maybe TRBD2 (6 bases). Per germline, CDR1 WSHSY and CDR2 SAAADI. The CDR3 spans 13 residues. V lost 6 bases to trimming and J lost 4 bases, with 12 bases between them. The CDR3 reads CASRSAGLETQYF. As DNA, the CDR3 is TGCGCCAGCAGGAGTGCGGGGTTAGAGACCCAGTACTTC.

This chain links TRBV6-5 with TRBJ2-2; TRBD1 aligns across 8 bases. Germline V gene sequence: CDR1 MNHEY, CDR2 SVGAGI. V gave up 6 bases and J gave up 6 bases; unmatched junction bases: 0. CDR3 size: 12 residues. CDR3 in DNA: TGTGCCAGCAGGGACAGGGCCGGGGAGCTGTTTTTT. Its protein is CASRDRAGELFF.

This clonotype was seen only a few times. The V and J genes are TRBV6-2 or TRBV6-3 and TRBJ2-5; D not certain. CDR1 and CDR2 (germline): MNHEY, SVGEGT. The CDR3 has 15 amino acids. Trimming shortened V by 5 bases and J by 5 bases, and 18 bases separated the two germline ends. This CDR3 is CASSPRARRVETQYF. The DNA for the CDR3 is TGTGCCAGCAGTCCCCGGGCCCGCCGGGTGGAGACCCAGTACTTC.

This clonotype has only a few counts. V usage is TRBV18 and J usage is TRBJ2-7; no clear D. Trimming took 3 bases from V and 4 from J, leaving 16 bases between them. Germline V gives CDR1 KGHSH, CDR2 LQKENI. This CDR3 has 15 amino acids. The CDR3 sequence: CASSPSGVPQYEQYF. The CDR3 DNA reads TGTGCCAGCTCACCCAGTGGGGTTCCCCAATACGAGCAGTACTTC.

This clonotype was counted many times. The gene calls are TRBV5-5 and TRBJ1-1, with D unclear. This CDR3 comprises 16 residues. Trimming removed 4 bases at V and 0 bases at J, with 16 bases between. Germline V gene sequence: CDR1 SGHKS, CDR2 YYEKEE (reference sequence). CDR3 sequence (DNA): TGTGCCAGCAGCACTCGAGCGACTCGGATGAACACTGAAGCTTTCTTT. The encoded protein is CASSTRATRMNTEAFF.

Ten or more counts support this clonotype. V usage is TRBV5-1 and J usage is TRBJ2-3, with 12 bases lining up with TRBD2. From germline, CDR1 is SGHRS and CDR2 YFSETQ. This CDR3 comprises 20 residues. V lost 3 bases, J lost 0 bases, and 14 bases stayed unmatched. This chain's CDR3 is CASSSWTSGVGRKSTDTQYF. The CDR3 DNA reads TGCGCCAGCAGCTCCTGGACTAGCGGGGTTGGGAGGAAGAGCACAGATACGCAGTATTTT.

This clonotype came up a few times. The chain combines TRBV4-1 with TRBJ1-1, with TRBD1 identical over 7 bases. From germline, CDR1 is MGHRA and CDR2 YSYEKL. Trimming took 4 bases from V and 5 from J; bases not matched to a gene: 4. CDR3 length equals 13 residues. The CDR3 here is CASSRGGRTEAFF. The CDR3 region has the DNA TGCGCCAGCAGCCGAGGGGGCAGAACTGAAGCTTTCTTT.

This clonotype was counted between two and nine times. At one end the junction does not follow the germline gene, possibly because of a read error. The chain combines TRBV6-5 with TRBJ2-5; D is possibly TRBD1 or TRBD2 (5 bases each). The germline CDR1 and CDR2 sequences are MNHEY and SVGAGI. The CDR3 has 13 amino acids. CDR3: CASSYSPRVRAGF. CDR3 coding DNA: TGTGCCAGCAGTTACTCCCCCAGGGTCCGTGCGGGCTTC.

The genes are TRBV9 and TRBJ1-2; D call uncertain. CDR1 and CDR2 from the germline V gene are SGDLS and YYNGEE. This CDR3 has 15 residues. V was shortened by 4 bases and J by 2 bases, with 15 bases between the two germline ends. CDR3 residues: CASSSPQGWNYGYTF. Written as DNA, the CDR3 is TGTGCCAGCAGCTCCCCCCAAGGTTGGAACTATGGCTACACCTTC.

J is TRBJ1-2 and V is TRBV5-6, with 9 bases that match TRBD1. V trimming: 4 bases; J trimming: 5 bases; junction bases outside the gene matches: 6. The CDR3 contains 14 residues. Germline V gene sequence: CDR1 SGHDT, CDR2 YYEEEE. The DNA for the CDR3 is TGTGCCAGCAGCCCCATACAGGGGGCATATGGCTACACCTTC. Protein: CASSPIQGAYGYTF. Filled out from reference TRBV5-6 and TRBJ1-2, the complete variable domain reads DAGVTQSPTHLIKTRGQQVTLRCSPKSGHDTVSWYQQALGQGPQFIFQYYEEEERQRGNFPDRFSGHQFPNYSSELNVNALLLGDSALYLCASSPIQGAYGYTFGSGTRLTVV.

A few counts support this clonotype. The rearrangement links TRBV5-1 to TRBJ2-3, with TRBD2 identical over 8 bases. Germline CDR1 is SGHRS and CDR2 is YFSETQ. Trimming removed 0 bases from V and 6 bases from J; junction bases left unmatched: 6. This CDR3 region has 15 residues. The CDR3 loop is CASSLERGGFDTQYF. CDR3 in DNA: TGCGCCAGCAGCTTGGAACGGGGGGGTTTTGATACGCAGTATTTT.

The chain recombines TRBV19 with TRBJ2-7; D may be TRBD1 (5 bases). Germline V gene sequence: CDR1 LNHDA, CDR2 SQIVND (reference sequence). The CDR3 totals 17 residues. The V gene lost 0 bases and the J gene lost 0 bases, with 15 bases spanning the gap. The CDR3 DNA follows: TGTGCCAGTAGTATAGATCGGCCGCAGGGAAGCTCCTACGAGCAGTACTTC. Its protein product is CASSIDRPQGSSYEQYF.

The genes are TRBV7-9 and TRBJ2-7; 7 nucleotides line up with TRBD2. From germline, CDR1 is SEHNR and CDR2 FQNEAQ (reference sequence). J lost 2 bases, V lost 3 bases, and 4 bases had no gene match. This CDR3 contains 14 residues. CDR3 residues: CASSFGEGPYEQYF. The DNA of the CDR3 is TGTGCCAGCAGCTTCGGGGAGGGTCCCTACGAGCAGTACTTC.

The chain joins TRBV10-3 to TRBJ1-3; D is uncertain. V was trimmed by 2 bases and J by 0 bases, leaving 8 bases between them. The CDR3 sequence is 15 residues long. Germline-derived CDR1 and CDR2 are ENHRY and SYGVKD. The chain's CDR3 is CAISEGANSGNTIYF. The CDR3 DNA sequence: TGTGCCATCAGTGAGGGCGCCAACTCTGGAAACACCATATATTTT.

The sample holds many counts of this clonotype. V is TRBV5-1 and J is TRBJ2-2, with TRBD2 as a possible D gene (6 bases). The V end was cut by 4 bases, the J end by 5 bases, with 12 bases between. This CDR3 is built from 14 residues. Germline V gene data show CDR1 as SGHRS and CDR2 as YFSETQ. CDR3 protein: CASSRGGQTGELFF. The CDR3 DNA is TGCGCCAGCAGCCGGGGAGGTCAGACCGGGGAGCTGTTTTTT.

There are a few counts of this clonotype. The chain recombines TRBV18 with TRBJ2-6; a weak D match, TRBD1 (6 bases). The CDR3 is 14 residues long. V lost 7 bases, J lost 1 base, and 8 bases lay in between. Germline V CDR1 and CDR2: KGHSH, LQKENI. The CDR3 DNA is TGTGCCAGCTTCCAGGGGTCTGGGGCCAACGTCCTGACTTTC. Translated: CASFQGSGANVLTF. Full variable domain (outside the CDR3, taken from reference TRBV18 and TRBJ2-6): NAGVMQNPRHLVRRRGQEARLRCSPMKGHSHVYWYRQLPEEGLKFMVYLQKENIIDESGMPKERFSAEFPKEGPSILRIQQVVRGDSAAYFCASFQGSGANVLTFGAGSRLTVL.